The TCR beta chain described here comes from a study of shared clonotypes between healthy human individuals. On the study more broadly: Per donor, three plates held CD4 naive cells, three held CD4 memory, two held CD8 naive and one held CD8 memory.

Germline V gene data show CDR1 as SGHNT and CDR2 as YYREEE (reference sequence). The CDR3 has 11 residues. V was clipped by 3 bases and J by 3 bases, with 3 bases between them. Sequencing used immunoSEQ multiplex PCR; TCRdb keeps in-frame clones, though not all of them. The table lists over a million clones, around 97% of them singletons, with 0.95% to 1.5% in the top ten. The clonotype originates from a young man in good health. This chain uses TRBV5-4 with TRBJ1-2; the D is unclear. Sequencing was done on a sample of naive CD4+ T cells sorted from blood. Regarding subset: CD45RA+ positively selected. CDR3 residues: CASSSDYGYTF. CDR3 bases: TGTGCCAGCAGCTCAGACTATGGCTACACCTTC.